These T cell receptor beta chains were read from a single sample in a study of CD8+CD57+ T cells in acquired aplastic anemia. Via MiXCR, TCRdb re-called the reads, giving one row per CDR3 protein. The sample includes roughly 170,000 distinct CDR3 sequences, 55% to 75% seen only once; the top ten take less than 55%. The material sequenced was sorted CD4+, CD8+, or CD8+CD57+ T cells (not recorded which) from PBMCs. These receptors originate from a human donor in good health. Each CDR3 is given with its conserved first and last residue. The order of the fields is J gene, D gene, V gene, clone size, CDR3 DNA, CDR3 protein. D genes are given only for firm matches. Only part of the rows carry a size: once, few, many, or a class if the clone is expanded.

>TRBJ2-7|.|TRBV7-6|.
TGTGCCAGCAGCCGCATAGACAGTGCCTACGAGCAGTACTTC
CASSRIDSAYEQYF
>TRBJ1-1|.|TRBV20-1|.
TGCAGTGCTACCGTCCGGGACATGAACACTGAAGCTTTCTTT
CSATVRDMNTEAFF
>TRBJ2-7|.|TRBV7-9|few
TGTGCCAGCAGCCCGGGTATCTCCTACGAGCAGTACTTC
CASSPGISYEQYF
>TRBJ2-7|.|TRBV7-2|.
TGTGCCAGCAGCTACCAGGCCTCAAGCTCCTACGAGCAGTACTTC
CASSYQASSSYEQYF
>TRBJ2-5|.|TRBV20-1|few
TGCAGTGCTAGAGGGACCCCCAGCGAGACCAGCCGACCTCAGGAGACCCAGTACTTC
CSARGTPSETSRPQETQYF
>TRBJ1-2|TRBD1|TRBV7-9|.
TGTGCCAGCAGCCTCCGGGACAGGGTCAATGGCTACACCTTC
CASSLRDRVNGYTF
>TRBJ2-7|TRBD1|TRBV7-7|many
TGTGCTAGCAGGCTAAGGGACAGGGACTCCTTATCCACCTACGAGCAGTACTTC
CASRLRDRDSLSTYEQYF
>TRBJ1-1|TRBD1|TRBV5-5|once
TGTGCCAGCAGCCTGGGACAGCTGGGGAACACTGAAGCTTTCTTT
CASSLGQLGNTEAFF
>TRBJ1-1|.|TRBV6-2/TRBV6-3|.
TGTGCCAGCAGTTACTGGGCCGTTGTAACTGAAGCTTTCTTT
CASSYWAVVTEAFF
>TRBJ1-2|TRBD1|TRBV7-2|.
TGTGCCAGCAGCCGTACAGGGGGCCTTGGCTACACCTTC
CASSRTGGLGYTF
>TRBJ1-1|TRBD1|TRBV27|many
TGTGCCAGCAGTCAATACAGGGGATTAGGCACTGAAGCTTTCTTT
CASSQYRGLGTEAFF
>TRBJ2-7|TRBD2|TRBV20-1|few
TGCAGTGCTACAGCGGGATTAAACTACGAGCAGTACTTC
CSATAGLNYEQYF
>TRBJ2-7|TRBD1|TRBV7-9|few
TGTGCCAGCAGCACCGGGACAGCTTCCGAGCAGTACTTC
CASSTGTASEQYF
>TRBJ2-5|TRBD2|TRBV24-1|few
TGTGCCACCAGTGATCCGACTAGCGTTGGGGCAGAGACCCAGTACTTC
CATSDPTSVGAETQYF
>TRBJ2-1|TRBD1|TRBV12-3/TRBV12-4|.
TGTGCCAGCACTCTTCAGGGACAGGCCTACAATGAGCAGTTCTTC
CASTLQGQAYNEQFF
>TRBJ2-6|.|TRBV6-1|many
TGTGCCAGCAGAAATCCCTCTGGGGCCAACGTCCTGACTTTC
CASRNPSGANVLTF
>TRBJ2-1|.|TRBV20-1|.
TGCAGTGCTAGAGAATGGCGGGGAACAGGGAGTGAGCAGTTCTTC
CSAREWRGTGSEQFF
>TRBJ1-5|.|TRBV7-9|few
TGTGCCAGCAGCATACTAGAAAATCAGCCCCAGCATTTT
CASSILENQPQHF
>TRBJ2-2|.|TRBV5-6|many
TGTGCCAGCAGCTTGGACCCCGGGGAGCTGTTTTTT
CASSLDPGELFF
>TRBJ2-5|.|TRBV10-1|once
TGCGCCAGCGGACGCAATACCTACGACCAGTACTTC
CASGRNTYDQYF
>TRBJ1-4|.|TRBV15|.
TGTGCCACCAGCAGAGATCGCGGGGGTGAAAAACTGTTTTTT
CATSRDRGGEKLFF
>TRBJ2-3|.|TRBV24-1|.
TGTGCCACCAGTCGAGGGTTCTTCACAGATACGCAGTATTTT
CATSRGFFTDTQYF
>TRBJ2-7|.|TRBV29-1|.
TGCAGCGTAGGGGGGGGCAGCAACTACGAGCAGTACTTC
CSVGGGSNYEQYF
>TRBJ2-3|TRBD2|TRBV7-3|.
TGTGCCAGCAGCTTAACTCCCGCGGGAGCAGATACGCAGTATTTT
CASSLTPAGADTQYF
>TRBJ2-6|TRBD2|TRBV10-3|.
TGTGCCACGGGACTAGCGGGAGTGGGGGCTGGGGCCAACGTCCTGACTTTC
CATGLAGVGAGANVLTF
>TRBJ2-7|TRBD2|TRBV14|once
TGTGCCAGCAGCCAAGAGGGGACTAGCTGGTACGAGCAGTACTTC
CASSQEGTSWYEQYF
>TRBJ1-2|.|TRBV7-2|.
TGTGCCAGCAGCTTCCCTGGCAGGGGTGATGGCTACACCTTC
CASSFPGRGDGYTF
>TRBJ2-7|.|TRBV10-3|.
TGTGCCATCAGTGATCGGCAGTCCTACGAGCAGTACTTC
CAISDRQSYEQYF
>TRBJ2-4|TRBD2|TRBV14|.
TGTGCCAGCAGCAGCGGGACTAGCGTAAACATTCAGTACTTC
CASSSGTSVNIQYF
>TRBJ2-6|.|TRBV15|.
TGTGCCACGGCACCGGGCGAAAGCTCTGGGGCCAACGTCCTGACTTTC
CATAPGESSGANVLTF
>TRBJ1-5|.|TRBV24-1|.
TGTGCCACAGGGGGGGGGAATAGCAATCAGCCCCAGCATTTT
CATGGGNSNQPQHF
>TRBJ2-1|TRBD2|TRBV25-1|.
TGTGCCAGCACCGCCGCAGGACTAGCGGGAAACAATGAGCAGTTCTTC
CASTAAGLAGNNEQFF
>TRBJ2-7|.|TRBV12-3/TRBV12-4|.
TGTGCCAGCAGTCATAGGGGTTCCGAGCAGTACTTC
CASSHRGSEQYF
>TRBJ1-4|.|TRBV7-2|few
TGTGCCAGCAGCTTGGTGGGAAGGGGTGAAAAACTGTTTTTT
CASSLVGRGEKLFF
>TRBJ2-7|TRBD1|TRBV6-1|.
TGTGCCAGCAGGGACAGGGCCCACGAGCAGTACTTC
CASRDRAHEQYF
>TRBJ2-3|.|TRBV12-3/TRBV12-4|.
TGTGCCAGCAGTGAATGGCAGACAGATACGCAGTATTTT
CASSEWQTDTQYF
>TRBJ2-1|.|TRBV20-1|.
TGCAGTGCTAGCGGGAGAGAGAATGAGCAGTTCTTC
CSASGRENEQFF
>TRBJ2-1|TRBD1|TRBV29-1|few
TGCAGCGTGGAGGACAGGGGGCCCGGGTCGTACAATGAGCAGTTCTTC
CSVEDRGPGSYNEQFF
>TRBJ2-7|TRBD2|TRBV7-9|.
TGTGCCAGCAGCCTTAGCGGGGCGTGCTACGAGCAGTACTTC
CASSLSGACYEQYF
>TRBJ2-2|TRBD2|TRBV20-1|many
TGCAGTGCTAGAGATCTCAGGCGGGGCGGGAGTGACAGAATGGACACCGGGGAGCTGTTTTTT
CSARDLRRGGSDRMDTGELFF
>TRBJ2-7|.|TRBV24-1|few
TGTGCCACCAGTGATTCCCCACGCCACGGTTCGTACTACGAGCAGTACTTC
CATSDSPRHGSYYEQYF
>TRBJ2-2|.|TRBV10-3|.
TGTGCCATCAGTGAGTCGAGTGGGGCGAACACCGGGGAGCTGTTTTTT
CAISESSGANTGELFF
>TRBJ2-7|TRBD1|TRBV10-3|.
TGTGCCATCAGTGACTCTGACAGGGGAATTTACGAGCAGTACTTC
CAISDSDRGIYEQYF
>TRBJ1-4|.|TRBV6-5|many
TGTGCCAGCAGCACTGCCCAACAGGGTGGGCTGTTTTTT
CASSTAQQGGLFF
>TRBJ2-5|TRBD2|TRBV9|.
TGTGACAGCAGCGGCGGGAGCCTGCAAGAGACCCGGTACTTC
CDSSGGSLQETRYF
>TRBJ2-2|TRBD1|TRBV20-1|.
TGCAGTGCAGCCGGGACAGGGGACACCGGGGAGCTGTTTTTT
CSAAGTGDTGELFF
>TRBJ2-1|.|TRBV7-6|.
TGTGCCAGCAGCTTAGAGCCTTACAATGAGCAGTTCTTC
CASSLEPYNEQFF